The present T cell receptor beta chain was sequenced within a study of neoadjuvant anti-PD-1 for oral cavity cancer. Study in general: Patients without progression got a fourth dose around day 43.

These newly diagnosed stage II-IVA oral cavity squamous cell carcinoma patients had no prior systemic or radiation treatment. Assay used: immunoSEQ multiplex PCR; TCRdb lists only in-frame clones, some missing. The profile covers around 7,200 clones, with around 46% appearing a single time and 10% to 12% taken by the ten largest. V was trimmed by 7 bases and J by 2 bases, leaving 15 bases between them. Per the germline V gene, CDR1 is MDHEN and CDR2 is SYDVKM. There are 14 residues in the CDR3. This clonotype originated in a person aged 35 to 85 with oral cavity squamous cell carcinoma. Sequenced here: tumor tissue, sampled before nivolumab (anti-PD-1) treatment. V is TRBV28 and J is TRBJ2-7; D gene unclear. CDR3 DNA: TGTGCCAGCACCGTAGGTCGGTCAACCTACGAGCAGTACTTC. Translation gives CASTVGRSTYEQYF. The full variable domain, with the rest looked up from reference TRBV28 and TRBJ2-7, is DVKVTQSSRYLVKRTGEKVFLECVQDMDHENMFWYRQDPGLGLRLIYFSYDVKMKEKGDIPEGYSVSREKKERFSLILESASTNQTSMYLCASTVGRSTYEQYFGPGTRLTVT.